The clone carrying this T cell receptor beta chain was seen only once. This record belongs to a study of glioma-infiltrating T cells after dendritic cell vaccination. The assay was immunoSEQ multiplex PCR, and TCRdb's table has in-frame clones only and misses some. The sample shows more than 85,000 clones, around 91% of them seen only once. The time point is: after dendritic cell vaccination, including at tumor progression/relapse. Germline CDR1 reads MGHRA; CDR2 reads YSYEKL. V dropped 4 bases and J dropped 1 base, with 15 bases sitting between them. The CDR3 is 16 residues long. Sequenced here: blood, sampled after dendritic cell vaccination. The rearrangement joins TRBV4-1 to TRBJ2-3, with D possibly matching TRBD2 (5 bases). This clonotype was sampled from a human donor with glioblastoma. CDR3 sequence reads: CASSRQERIGTDTQYF. The CDR3 bases are TGCGCCAGCAGCCGTCAGGAGCGGATCGGCACAGATACGCAGTATTTT.